The clone carrying this T cell receptor beta chain was seen repeatedly, ten times or more. Template-switching 5'RACE yielded the TCR cDNA; a universal primer site and UMIs were added in the process. TCRdb re-called the 5' RACE reads through MiXCR, storing one row per CDR3 protein. The table records about 140,000 distinct CDR3 sequences, 6.5% to 8.5% of them present only once. CDR3 length: 16 residues. CDR1 and CDR2 (germline): SGHTA, FQGNSA. Between the trimmed V and J ends, which lost 7 bases and 5 bases, there was a span of 23 bases. These data are taken from a study of T cells after yellow fever vaccination.

The TCR comes from a man aged 30 to 39 who received the YFV17D yellow fever vaccine. The sequencing here drew on CD4+ T cells sorted from PBMCs, taken 5 days after the yellow fever booster vaccination. This chain links TRBV7-2 with TRBJ2-5; the D gene could be TRBD1 or TRBD2 (6 bases each). Here the CDR3 reads CASTLLGGTLGETQYF. In DNA, the CDR3 is TGTGCCAGCACCCTTCTAGGGGGGACGCTAGGGGAGACCCAGTACTTC.